A selection of T cell receptor beta chains follows, all from one sample in a study of blood T cells in healthy people across ages. TCRdb independently ran MiXCR on the 5' RACE reads; one entry per CDR3 protein. Of about 640,000 distinct CDR3 sequences listed, 58% are singletons. What was sequenced was blood. The receptors were sampled from a man in his sixties in good health. CDR3s include the opening cysteine and the closing phenylalanine or tryptophan. D genes are given only for firm matches. Only part of the rows carry a size: once, few, many, or a class if the clone is expanded.

v_call,d_call,j_call,clone_size,cdr3_aa,cdr3_nt
TRBV10-3,TRBD1,TRBJ2-3,NA,CAISEGTGGDTQYF,TGTGCCATCAGTGAAGGGACAGGGGGAGATACGCAGTATTTT
TRBV12-5,NA,TRBJ2-1,NA,CASQRTPEQFF,TGTGCTAGTCAGCGGACCCCGGAGCAGTTCTTC
TRBV6-6,NA,TRBJ2-2,few,CASSYSGGVTGELFF,TGTGCCAGCAGTTACTCCGGTGGGGTCACCGGGGAGCTGTTTTTT
TRBV6-2/TRBV6-3,TRBD2,TRBJ2-7,NA,CASSYAVAGGPMSYEQYF,TGTGCCAGCAGTTACGCAGTAGCGGGGGGGCCGATGTCCTACGAGCAGTACTTC
TRBV29-1,NA,TRBJ1-2,NA,CSVEAGDLYGYTF,TGCAGCGTTGAGGCAGGTGATCTTTATGGCTACACCTTC
TRBV28,NA,TRBJ1-6,NA,CASRGGAKRSPLHF,TGTGCCAGCAGGGGGGGCGCAAAAAGGTCACCCCTCCACTTT
TRBV3-1,NA,TRBJ2-3,NA,CASRARFDTQYF,TGTGCCAGCAGGGCCCGTTTCGATACGCAGTATTTT
TRBV5-1,TRBD2,TRBJ2-7,NA,CASSLRLADYYEQYF,TGCGCCAGCAGCTTGAGACTAGCGGATTACTACGAGCAGTACTTC
TRBV29-1,NA,TRBJ1-2,NA,CSVEHQASYGYTF,TGCAGCGTTGAACATCAGGCAAGCTATGGCTACACCTTC
TRBV5-1,NA,TRBJ2-7,NA,CASSSLTRSSYEQYF,TGCGCCAGCAGCTCTCTGACGAGGAGCTCCTACGAGCAGTACTTC
TRBV5-1,NA,TRBJ2-1,few,CASSLAAGVSYNEQFF,TGCGCCAGCAGCTTGGCGGCAGGGGTCTCCTACAATGAGCAGTTCTTC
TRBV20-1,TRBD1,TRBJ2-1,NA,CSASTGALGTEQFF,TGCAGTGCTAGTACAGGGGCCCTAGGTACTGAGCAGTTCTTC
TRBV11-2,TRBD1,TRBJ2-1,NA,CASSLVRGLVVNEQFF,TGTGCCAGCAGCTTAGTTAGGGGGCTCGTGGTAAATGAGCAGTTCTTC
TRBV7-7,TRBD2,TRBJ2-1,many,CASSLGVGLAGNNEQFF,TGTGCCAGCAGCTTAGGAGTTGGGCTAGCGGGGAACAATGAGCAGTTCTTC
TRBV15,NA,TRBJ2-1,NA,CATSTTPGDGNNEQFF,TGTGCCACCAGCACGACACCGGGAGACGGCAACAATGAGCAGTTCTTC
TRBV10-1,NA,TRBJ2-7,NA,CASSEPGSSFSYEQYF,TGCGCCAGCAGTGAGCCCGGGAGCAGCTTCTCCTACGAGCAGTACTTC
TRBV10-1,NA,TRBJ2-1,many,CASSSGQNNEQFF,TGCGCCAGCAGTTCCGGGCAAAACAATGAGCAGTTCTTC
TRBV3-1,NA,TRBJ2-1,few,CASSQWGSYAHNEQFF,TGTGCCAGCAGCCAATGGGGCAGCTACGCCCACAATGAGCAGTTCTTC
TRBV5-1,NA,TRBJ2-5,NA,CASSLGRPTETQYF,TGCGCCAGCAGCTTGGGAAGGCCGACCGAGACCCAGTACTTC
TRBV28,NA,TRBJ1-1,once,CASSPPDLIEAFF,TGTGCCAGCAGTCCCCCCGACCTGATTGAAGCTTTCTTT
TRBV7-2,TRBD1,TRBJ2-7,NA,CASSRGTGYSYEQYF,TGTGCCAGCAGCCGCGGGACAGGATACTCCTACGAGCAGTACTTC
TRBV7-6,NA,TRBJ2-3,NA,CASSSPEGPSTDTQYF,TGTGCCAGCAGCTCCCCGGAGGGACCTAGCACAGATACGCAGTATTTT
TRBV29-1,NA,TRBJ1-4,NA,CSGGSREKLFF,TGCAGCGGGGGGAGTCGTGAAAAACTGTTTTTT
TRBV12-3/TRBV12-4,NA,TRBJ1-1,NA,CASSSGGGGDTEAFF,TGTGCCAGCAGTTCGGGCGGAGGGGGGGACACTGAAGCTTTCTTT
TRBV19,TRBD2,TRBJ2-1,many,CASSMTSGALNEQFF,TGTGCCAGTAGTATGACTAGCGGGGCCCTTAATGAGCAGTTCTTC
TRBV20-1,NA,TRBJ1-1,NA,CSALPLVGTEAFF,TGCAGTGCCCTCCCGCTAGTAGGGACTGAAGCTTTCTTT
TRBV4-1,TRBD2,TRBJ2-1,few,CASSLRGDNEQFF,TGCGCCAGCAGCCTGCGGGGGGACAATGAGCAGTTCTTC
TRBV20-1,NA,TRBJ2-1,NA,CSASELVTEQFF,TGCAGTGCTAGTGAACTTGTAACTGAGCAGTTCTTC
TRBV29-1,NA,TRBJ2-6,few,CSVAEGFRGANVLTF,TGCAGCGTTGCGGAGGGGTTCCGGGGGGCCAACGTCCTGACTTTC
TRBV5-6,NA,TRBJ2-4,NA,CASSPRDRPRGENIQYF,TGTGCCAGCAGCCCCCGAGACAGGCCCAGGGGCGAAAACATTCAGTACTTC
TRBV14,NA,TRBJ1-4,NA,CASSQGPGDVGNEKLFF,TGTGCCAGCAGCCAAGGTCCAGGGGACGTTGGGAATGAAAAACTGTTTTTT
TRBV5-1,TRBD2,TRBJ2-7,NA,CASSRSGSGSYNEQYF,TGCGCCAGCAGCAGAAGCGGGAGTGGGTCCTACAATGAGCAGTACTTC
TRBV14,NA,TRBJ2-1,NA,CASSPSRGVRSYNEQFF,TGTGCCAGCAGCCCATCCAGGGGAGTGAGATCCTACAATGAGCAGTTCTTC
TRBV6-1,TRBD2,TRBJ2-1,few,CASSAHDIRGGLMYEQFF,TGTGCCAGCAGTGCACATGACATCCGGGGGGGCCTCATGTATGAGCAGTTCTTC
TRBV14,NA,TRBJ1-4,once,CASSQFEANEKLFF,TGTGCCAGCAGCCAATTTGAGGCTAATGAAAAACTGTTTTTT
TRBV11-2,NA,TRBJ1-2,NA,CASSLGATINYGYTF,TGTGCCAGCAGCTTAGGAGCAACGATTAACTATGGCTACACCTTC